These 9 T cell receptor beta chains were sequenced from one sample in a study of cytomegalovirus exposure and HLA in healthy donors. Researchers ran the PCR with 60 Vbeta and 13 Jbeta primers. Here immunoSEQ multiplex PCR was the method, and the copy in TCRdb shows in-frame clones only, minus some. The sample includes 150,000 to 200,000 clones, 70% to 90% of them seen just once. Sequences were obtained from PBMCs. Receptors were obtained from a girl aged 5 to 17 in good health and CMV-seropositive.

The CDR3 sequence: CASSLIAAGNTEAFF. The CDR3 DNA reads as TGCGCCAGCAGCTTGATCGCGGCGGGGAACACTGAAGCTTTCTTT. This chain links TRBV5-1 with TRBJ1-1; D remains unclear. CDR3 length: 15 amino acids. The germline gives CDR1 SGHRS, CDR2 YFSETQ. The V end was cut by 1 base, the J end by 1 base, with 11 bases between.

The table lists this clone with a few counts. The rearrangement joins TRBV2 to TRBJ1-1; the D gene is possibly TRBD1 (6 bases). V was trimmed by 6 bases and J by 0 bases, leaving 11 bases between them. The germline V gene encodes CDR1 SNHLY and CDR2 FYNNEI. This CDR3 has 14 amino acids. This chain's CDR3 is CASRDDRMNTEAFF. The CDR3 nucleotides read TGTGCCAGCAGAGACGACAGGATGAACACTGAAGCTTTCTTT.

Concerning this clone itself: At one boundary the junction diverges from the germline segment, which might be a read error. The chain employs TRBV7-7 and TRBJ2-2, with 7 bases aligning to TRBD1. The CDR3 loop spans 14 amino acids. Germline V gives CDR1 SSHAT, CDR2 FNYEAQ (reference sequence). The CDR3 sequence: CASSSTGYGGELFF. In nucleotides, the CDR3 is TGTGCTAGCAGCTCGACAGGGTATGGCGGGGAGCTGTTTTTT.

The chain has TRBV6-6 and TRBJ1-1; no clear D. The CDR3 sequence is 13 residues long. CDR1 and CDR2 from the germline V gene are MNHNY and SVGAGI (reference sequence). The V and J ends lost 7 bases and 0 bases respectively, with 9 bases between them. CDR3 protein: CASTFNVNTEAFF. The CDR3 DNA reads TGTGCCAGCACCTTTAATGTGAACACTGAAGCTTTCTTT.

The CDR3 is CASSRGTSGANEQFF. CDR3 DNA: TGCGCCAGCAGCCGAGGGACTAGCGGGGCCAATGAGCAGTTCTTC. The rearrangement joins TRBV5-1 to TRBJ2-1; 13 nucleotides line up with TRBD2. This CDR3 region has 15 residues. Germline loops: CDR1 SGHRS, CDR2 YFSETQ. J gave up 6 bases and V 4 bases, and 4 bases lay outside the gene matches.

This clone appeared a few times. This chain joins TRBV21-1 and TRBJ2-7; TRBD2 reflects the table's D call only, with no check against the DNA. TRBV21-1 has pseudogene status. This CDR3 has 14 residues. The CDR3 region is CASSKRTSAYEQYF. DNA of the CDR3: TGTGCCAGCAGCAAGAGGACTAGCGCCTACGAGCAGTACTTC.

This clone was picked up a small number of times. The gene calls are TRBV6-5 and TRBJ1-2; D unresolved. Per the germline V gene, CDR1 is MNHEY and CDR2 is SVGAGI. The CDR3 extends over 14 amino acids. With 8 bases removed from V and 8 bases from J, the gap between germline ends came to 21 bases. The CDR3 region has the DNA TGTGCCAGCCGAGAAGTCGCAGGAACCCAAGGCTACACCTTC. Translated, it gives CASREVAGTQGYTF.

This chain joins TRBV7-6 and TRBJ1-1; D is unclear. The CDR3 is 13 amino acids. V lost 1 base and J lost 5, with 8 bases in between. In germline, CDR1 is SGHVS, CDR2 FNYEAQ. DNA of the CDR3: TGTGCCAGCAGCTTAGGGGCAGAAACTGAAGCTTTCTTT. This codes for CASSLGAETEAFF.

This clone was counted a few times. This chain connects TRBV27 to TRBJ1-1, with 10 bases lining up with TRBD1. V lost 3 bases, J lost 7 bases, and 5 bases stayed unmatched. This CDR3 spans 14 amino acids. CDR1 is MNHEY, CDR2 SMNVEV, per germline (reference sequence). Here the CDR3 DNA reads TGTGCCAGCAGTTTGGGACAGGGGTGGGGTGAAGCTTTCTTT. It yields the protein CASSLGQGWGEAFF.